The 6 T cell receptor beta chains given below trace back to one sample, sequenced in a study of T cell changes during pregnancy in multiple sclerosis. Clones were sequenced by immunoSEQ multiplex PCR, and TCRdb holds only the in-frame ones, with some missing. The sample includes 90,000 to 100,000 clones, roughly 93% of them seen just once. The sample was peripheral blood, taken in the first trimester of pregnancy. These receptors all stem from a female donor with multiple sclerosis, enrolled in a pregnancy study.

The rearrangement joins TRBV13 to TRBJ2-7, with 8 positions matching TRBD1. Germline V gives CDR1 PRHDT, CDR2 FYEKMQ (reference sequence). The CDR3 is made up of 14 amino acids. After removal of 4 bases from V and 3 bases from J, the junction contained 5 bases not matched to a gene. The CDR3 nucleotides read TGTGCCAGCAGCTCCGGGACAGGACGCTACGAGCAGTACTTC. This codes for CASSSGTGRYEQYF.

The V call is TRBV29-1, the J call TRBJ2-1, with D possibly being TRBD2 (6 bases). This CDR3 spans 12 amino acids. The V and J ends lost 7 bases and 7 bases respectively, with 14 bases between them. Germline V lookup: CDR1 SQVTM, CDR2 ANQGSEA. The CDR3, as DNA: TGCAGCGCTACGGGACTGGATAATGAGCAGTTCTTC. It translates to CSATGLDNEQFF.

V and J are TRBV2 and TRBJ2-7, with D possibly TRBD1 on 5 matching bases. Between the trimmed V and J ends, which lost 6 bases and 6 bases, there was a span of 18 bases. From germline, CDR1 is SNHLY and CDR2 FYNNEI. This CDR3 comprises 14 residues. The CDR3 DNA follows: TGTGCCAGCAGCGTCCCGTGGGGCCGCTCCGAGCAGTACTTC. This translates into CASSVPWGRSEQYF.

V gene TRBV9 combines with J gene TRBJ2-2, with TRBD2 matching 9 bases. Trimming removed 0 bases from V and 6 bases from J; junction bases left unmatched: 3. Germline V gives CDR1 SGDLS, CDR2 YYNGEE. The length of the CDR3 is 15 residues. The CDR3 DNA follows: TGTGCCAGCAGCGTAGGCGGGGGGGCCGCCGGGGAGCTGTTTTTT. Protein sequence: CASSVGGGAAGELFF.

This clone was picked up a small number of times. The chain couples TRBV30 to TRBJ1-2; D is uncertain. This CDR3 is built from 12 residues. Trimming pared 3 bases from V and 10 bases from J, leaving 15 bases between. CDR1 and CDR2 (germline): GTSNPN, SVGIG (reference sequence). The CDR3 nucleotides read TGTGCCTGGAGGTTGGAGGATACTCCCTACACCTTC. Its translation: CAWRLEDTPYTF.

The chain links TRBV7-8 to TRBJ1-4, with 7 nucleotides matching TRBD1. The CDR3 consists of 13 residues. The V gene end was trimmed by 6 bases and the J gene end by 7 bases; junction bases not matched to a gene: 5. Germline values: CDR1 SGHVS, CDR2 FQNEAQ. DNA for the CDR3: TGTGCCAGCAGTCGAGACAGGGTTGAAAAACTGTTTTTT. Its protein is CASSRDRVEKLFF.